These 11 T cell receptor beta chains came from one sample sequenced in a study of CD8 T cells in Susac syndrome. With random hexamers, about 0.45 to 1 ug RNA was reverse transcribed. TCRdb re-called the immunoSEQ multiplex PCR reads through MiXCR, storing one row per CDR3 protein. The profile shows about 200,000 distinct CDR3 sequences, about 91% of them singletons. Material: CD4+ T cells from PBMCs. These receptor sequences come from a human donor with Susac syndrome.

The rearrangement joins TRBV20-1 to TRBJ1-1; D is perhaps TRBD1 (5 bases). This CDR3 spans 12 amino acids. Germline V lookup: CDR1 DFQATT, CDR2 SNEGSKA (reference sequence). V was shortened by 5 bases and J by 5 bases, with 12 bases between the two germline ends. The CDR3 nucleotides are TGCAGTGCTCCCATAGGGGAGACTGAAGCTTTCTTT. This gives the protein CSAPIGETEAFF.

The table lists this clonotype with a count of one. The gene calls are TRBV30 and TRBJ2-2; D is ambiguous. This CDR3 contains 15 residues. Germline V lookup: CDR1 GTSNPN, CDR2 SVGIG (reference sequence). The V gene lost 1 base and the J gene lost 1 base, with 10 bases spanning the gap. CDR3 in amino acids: CAWSGGALNTGELFF. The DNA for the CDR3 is TGTGCCTGGAGTGGAGGAGCCTTGAACACCGGGGAGCTGTTTTTT.

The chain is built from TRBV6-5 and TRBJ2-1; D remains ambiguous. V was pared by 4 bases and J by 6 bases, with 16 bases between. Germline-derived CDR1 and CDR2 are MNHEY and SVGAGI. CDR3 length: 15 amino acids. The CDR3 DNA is TGTGCCAGCAGTTCACATATTATGCGATCCAATGAGCAGTTCTTC. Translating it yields CASSSHIMRSNEQFF.

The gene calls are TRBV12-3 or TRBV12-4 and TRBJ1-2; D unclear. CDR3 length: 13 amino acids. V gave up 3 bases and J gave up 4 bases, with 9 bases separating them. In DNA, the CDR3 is TGTGCCAGCAGTTTTGAGAGGCCCTATGGCTACACCTTC. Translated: CASSFERPYGYTF.

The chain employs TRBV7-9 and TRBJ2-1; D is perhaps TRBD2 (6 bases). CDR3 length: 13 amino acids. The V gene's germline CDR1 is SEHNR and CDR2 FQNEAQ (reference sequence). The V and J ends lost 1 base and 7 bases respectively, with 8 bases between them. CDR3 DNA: TGTGCCAGCAGCTTAGTGGGGGGTAATGAGCAGTTCTTC. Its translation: CASSLVGGNEQFF.

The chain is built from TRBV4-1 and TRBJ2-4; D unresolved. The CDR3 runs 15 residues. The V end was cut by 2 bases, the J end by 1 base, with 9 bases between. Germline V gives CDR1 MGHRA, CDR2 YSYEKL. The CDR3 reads CASSQLSHAKNIQYF. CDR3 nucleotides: TGCGCCAGCAGCCAACTCAGCCACGCCAAAAACATTCAGTACTTC.

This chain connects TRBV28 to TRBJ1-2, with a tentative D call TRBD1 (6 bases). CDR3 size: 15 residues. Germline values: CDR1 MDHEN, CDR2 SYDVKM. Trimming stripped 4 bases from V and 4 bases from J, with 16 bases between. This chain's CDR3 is CASSSQGSPSYGYTF. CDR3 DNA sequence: TGTGCCAGCAGTTCACAGGGATCCCCTAGCTATGGCTACACCTTC.

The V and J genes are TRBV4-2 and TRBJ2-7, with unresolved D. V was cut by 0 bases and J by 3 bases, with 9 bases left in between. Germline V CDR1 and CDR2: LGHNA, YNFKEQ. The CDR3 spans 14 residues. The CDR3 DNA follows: TGTGCCAGCAGCCAAGATAGGGCCGTCTACGAGCAGTACTTC. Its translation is CASSQDRAVYEQYF.

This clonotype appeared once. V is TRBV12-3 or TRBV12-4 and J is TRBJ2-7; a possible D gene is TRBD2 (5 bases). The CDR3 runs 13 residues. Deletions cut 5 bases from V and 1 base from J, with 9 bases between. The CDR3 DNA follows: TGTGCCAGCAGTCCCGGGGAATCCTACGAGCAGTACTTC. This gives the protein CASSPGESYEQYF.

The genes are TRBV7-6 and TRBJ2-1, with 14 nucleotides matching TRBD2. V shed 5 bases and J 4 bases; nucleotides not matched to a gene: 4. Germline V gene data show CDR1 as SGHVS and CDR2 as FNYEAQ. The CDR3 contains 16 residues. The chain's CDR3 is CASSLTSGRAYNEQFF. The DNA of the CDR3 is TGTGCCAGCAGCCTGACTAGCGGGAGGGCTTACAATGAGCAGTTCTTC.

CDR3 sequence: CSVGRGFTAGGELFF. The CDR3, as DNA: TGCAGCGTCGGACGCGGTTTCACGGCGGGCGGGGAGCTGTTTTTT. J is TRBJ2-2 and V is TRBV29-1; tentative D call: TRBD2 (5 bases). The V end lost 6 bases, the J end lost 7 bases, and 21 bases lay between the germline ends. Germline loops: CDR1 SQVTM, CDR2 ANQGSEA. The CDR3 is 15 amino acids.